This T cell receptor (beta chain) came from a study of radiotherapy plus CTLA-4 blockade in lung cancer. Across the whole study: Of the patients, under 20% showed objective responses and 31% attained disease control. Study-level results: Once radiotherapy plus ipilimumab had been given, TCR clones derived from tumor expanded in blood. Early blood T cell clone changes and increased post-radiation serum interferon-beta were reportedly the strongest response predictors.

The protocol was immunoSEQ multiplex PCR, while the TCRdb copy is restricted to in-frame clones and leaves out a portion. The sample has about 98,000 clones, approximately 85% seen once. Note on this clone: Its antigen is still unknown.

Looked up from germline, CDR1 is SGHDT and CDR2 is YYEEEE. The CDR3 is 12 residues long. Deletions cut 2 bases from V and 4 bases from J, with 6 bases between. Treatment of patients with chemo-refractory metastatic non-small-cell lung cancer consisted of focal radiation plus CTLA-4 blockade with ipilimumab. This specimen consisted of peripheral blood, obtained from a patient treated with radiotherapy plus ipilimumab. The clonotype comes from a human donor with non-small cell lung cancer who had a partial response to radiotherapy plus ipilimumab. This rearrangement joins TRBV5-6 to TRBJ2-5; D gene ambiguous. CDR3 region: CASSFRGETQYF. The CDR3 DNA follows: TGTGCCAGCAGCTTCAGAGGAGAGACCCAGTACTTC.